The 31 T cell receptor beta chains below all came from one sample that was sequenced in a study of OX40 agonist ivuxolimab in advanced cancers. Repertoires were generated with immunoSEQ multiplex PCR, while TCRdb's copy carries only in-frame clones and drops some. Seen here are about 52,000 clones, approximately 80% observed once, and the top ten hold around 12%. Specimen: CD4+ or CD8+ T cells sorted from blood, collected in a trial of the OX40 agonist ivuxolimab. The receptor set was obtained from an adult with an advanced solid tumor such as melanoma, head and neck, liver or kidney cancer.

The chain has TRBV7-6 and TRBJ2-1, with 7 bases identical to TRBD2. This CDR3 has 13 residues. The germline V gene encodes CDR1 SGHVS and CDR2 FNYEAQ. V trimming: 5 bases; J trimming: 9 bases; junction bases outside the gene matches: 7. The CDR3 protein is CASSHEKRGEQFF. The CDR3 coding sequence is TGTGCCAGCAGCCATGAAAAGCGGGGTGAGCAGTTCTTC.

This clone showed up just once. V is TRBV9 and J is TRBJ2-3, with a tentative D call TRBD2 (6 bases). The CDR3 consists of 16 residues. V dropped 4 bases and J dropped 1 base, with 16 bases sitting between them. Germline CDR1 SGDLS, CDR2 YYNGEE. CDR3 sequence: CASSRTGGERTDTQYF. CDR3 coding DNA: TGTGCCAGCAGCCGTACAGGCGGGGAGCGCACAGATACGCAGTATTTT.

This clone was recorded only once. The rearrangement joins TRBV29-1 to TRBJ1-3, with D possibly TRBD1 on 6 matching bases. Trimming pared 3 bases from V and 0 bases from J, leaving 9 bases between. This CDR3 comprises 14 residues. In germline, CDR1 is SQVTM, CDR2 ANQGSEA. CDR3: CSVDTGLSGNTIYF. CDR3 in DNA: TGCAGCGTTGACACAGGGCTCTCTGGAAACACCATATATTTT.

The V gene is TRBV6-5, the J gene TRBJ2-5; the match to TRBD2 covers 11 bases. The CDR3 runs to 15 residues. CDR1 and CDR2 from the germline V gene are MNHEY and SVGAGI. The V segment lost 1 base and the J segment 4 bases; nucleotides outside the gene matches: 2. This CDR3 reads CASSYLAGGTETQYF. The CDR3 DNA is TGTGCCAGCAGTTACTTAGCGGGGGGGACAGAGACCCAGTACTTC.

This chain uses TRBV7-2 with TRBJ2-7, with TRBD2 matching over 8 bases. The CDR3 runs to 14 residues. With V trimmed by 5 bases and J by 7 bases, 10 bases remained unmatched. Germline V gene data show CDR1 as SGHTA and CDR2 as FQGNSA. In DNA, the CDR3 is TGTGCCAGCAGCAGTTCTGGACTAGCTTCTGAGCAGTACTTC. Translation gives CASSSSGLASEQYF.

The gene calls are TRBV7-3 and TRBJ2-5; 7 nucleotides align to TRBD1. The CDR3 totals 16 residues. Germline V gives CDR1 SGHTA, CDR2 FQGTGA. The junction had 10 bases not matched to a gene; V was cut back by 2 bases and J by 4 bases. The CDR3 DNA sequence: TGTGCCAGCAGCTTATGGACAGGAAAGGGATCAGAGACCCAGTACTTC. Protein product: CASSLWTGKGSETQYF. Using reference TRBV7-3 and TRBJ2-5 for the parts outside the CDR3, the full variable domain is GAGVSQTPSNKVTEKGKYVELRCDPISGHTALYWYRQSLGQGPEFLIYFQGTGAADDSGLPNDRFFAVRPEGSVSTLKIQRTERGDSAVYLCASSLWTGKGSETQYFGPGTRLLVL.

The V call is TRBV2, the J call TRBJ2-2; D is unresolved. CDR3 length: 15 residues. Germline V lookup: CDR1 SNHLY, CDR2 FYNNEI. V was cut by 0 bases and J by 5 bases, with 10 bases left in between. The DNA of the CDR3 is TGTGCCAGCAGTGAAGCGCTTCTGGGGACCGGGGAGCTGTTTTTT. This gives the protein CASSEALLGTGELFF.

This clone was seen a single time. CDR3 sequence (DNA): TGTGCCAGCAGCTCCTCAGGGAGCACAGATACGCAGTATTTT. This translates into CASSSSGSTDTQYF. The chain couples TRBV7-9 to TRBJ2-3; D might be TRBD1 (5 bases). V shed 4 bases and J shed 0 bases, with 8 bases lying between them. The length of the CDR3 is 14 residues. Germline assignment: CDR1 SEHNR and CDR2 FQNEAQ (reference sequence).

The V and J genes are TRBV7-2 and TRBJ2-1; the match to TRBD2 covers 7 bases. After removal of 0 bases from V and 2 bases from J, the junction contained 4 bases not matched to a gene. The length of the CDR3 is 16 residues. Germline V lookup: CDR1 SGHTA, CDR2 FQGNSA. CDR3 sequence: CASSLAGGSAYNEQFF. The CDR3 DNA reads TGTGCCAGCAGCTTAGCGGGAGGGTCTGCCTACAATGAGCAGTTCTTC.

The chain links TRBV6-1 to TRBJ1-5, with D perhaps TRBD1 (5 bases). The CDR3 runs to 13 residues. CDR1 and CDR2 from the germline V gene are MNHNS and SASEGT. The V end lost 9 bases, the J end lost 2 bases, and 11 bases lay between the germline ends. The CDR3 region is CARWGGGNQPQHF. The CDR3 bases are TGTGCCAGGTGGGGAGGGGGCAATCAGCCCCAGCATTTT.

V and J are TRBV5-1 and TRBJ2-2; D call uncertain. Germline values: CDR1 SGHRS, CDR2 YFSETQ. V shed 3 bases and J shed 2 bases, with 8 bases lying between them. The CDR3 is 14 amino acids. CDR3 sequence (DNA): TGCGCCAGCAGCTCAAGACCTAACACCGGGGAGCTGTTTTTT. Encoded protein: CASSSRPNTGELFF.

The chain employs TRBV6-5 and TRBJ2-1; the D is unclear. This CDR3 region has 14 residues. Trimming removed 5 bases at V and 10 bases at J, with 18 bases between. Germline V gene data show CDR1 as MNHEY and CDR2 as SVGAGI. CDR3 sequence reads: CASSQDLLIGEQFF. In DNA, the CDR3 is TGTGCCAGCAGTCAGGACCTGCTTATAGGCGAGCAGTTCTTC.

The chain uses TRBV4-2 and TRBJ2-7, with 9 nucleotides matching TRBD2. The CDR3 is 16 residues long. CDR1 and CDR2 from the germline V gene are LGHNA and YNFKEQ. Trimming removed 1 base from V and 6 bases from J; junction bases left unmatched: 10. The CDR3 DNA follows: TGTGCCAGCAGCCAAGCCGTAGCGGGGGTAGCGGGCGAGCAGTACTTC. This gives the protein CASSQAVAGVAGEQYF.

CDR3 coding DNA: TGTGCCAGCAGCTCCCGTTACGGCAGGTTCACCGGGGAGCTGTTTTTT. Translated: CASSSRYGRFTGELFF. The chain combines TRBV5-6 with TRBJ2-2, with D hard to call. Per germline, CDR1 SGHDT and CDR2 YYEEEE. Deletions cut 3 bases from V and 4 bases from J, with 16 bases between. The CDR3 extends over 16 amino acids.

This clone has just a few counts. The chain carries TRBV5-4 and TRBJ1-1; no definite D call. Per germline, CDR1 SGHNT and CDR2 YYREEE (reference sequence). CDR3 length equals 11 residues. V was trimmed by 6 bases and J by 5 bases, leaving 8 bases between them. CDR3 loop: CASIYGTEAFF. The DNA for the CDR3 is TGTGCCAGCATCTACGGTACTGAAGCTTTCTTT.

This clone was observed once. This chain links TRBV4-1 with TRBJ2-3; TRBD1 is a possible D gene (5 bases). The V gene lost 3 bases and the J gene lost 3 bases, with 7 bases spanning the gap. CDR1 is MGHRA, CDR2 YSYEKL, per germline. The CDR3 length is 13 residues. In nucleotides, the CDR3 is TGCGCCAGCAGCCACCAGGGTACAGATACGCAGTATTTT. Its translation is CASSHQGTDTQYF.

The chain combines TRBV7-2 with TRBJ1-5; D may be TRBD1 (5 bases). The CDR3 sequence is 15 residues long. Deletions cut 1 base from V and 1 base from J, with 8 bases between. Looked up from germline, CDR1 is SGHTA and CDR2 is FQGNSA. Here the CDR3 DNA reads TGTGCCAGCAGCTTAGACCCAGGGAGCAATCAGCCCCAGCATTTT. It encodes CASSLDPGSNQPQHF.

The CDR3 is CASSGGYTDTQYF. CDR3 coding DNA: TGTGCCAGCAGCGGCGGATACACAGATACGCAGTATTTT. The genes are TRBV2 and TRBJ2-3, with unresolved D. CDR3 size: 13 residues. From germline, CDR1 is SNHLY and CDR2 FYNNEI. V was shortened by 6 bases and J by 2 bases, with 9 bases between the two germline ends.

The genes are TRBV2 and TRBJ1-6; no clear D gene. V was cut by 4 bases and J by 8 bases, with 12 bases left in between. The germline V gene encodes CDR1 SNHLY and CDR2 FYNNEI. The CDR3 consists of 14 residues. The CDR3 region is CASSGQSRDSPLHF. CDR3 sequence (DNA): TGTGCCAGCAGTGGTCAGTCCCGGGATTCACCCCTCCACTTT.

The rearrangement joins TRBV6-6 to TRBJ1-2; 8 bases align to TRBD1. V lost 5 bases and J lost 4; bases outside the gene matches: 12. Germline CDR1 and CDR2: MNHNY and SVGAGI (reference sequence). This CDR3 spans 16 amino acids. The CDR3 DNA reads TGTGCCAGCAGTCCCCGGACAGGGAGTGATTTCTATGGCTACACCTTC. Its translation is CASSPRTGSDFYGYTF.

This chain uses TRBV2 with TRBJ2-1; 11 positions match TRBD1. The germline V gene has CDR1 SNHLY and CDR2 FYNNEI. The CDR3 runs 14 residues. V lost 7 bases, J lost 6 bases, and 5 bases stayed unmatched. The CDR3 DNA follows: TGTGCCAGCAATCCCGGGACAGGGGGCAATGAGCAGTTCTTC. Residues: CASNPGTGGNEQFF. Combining the CDR3 with reference TRBV2 and TRBJ2-1 gives the whole variable domain EPEVTQTPSHQVTQMGQEVILRCVPISNHLYFYWYRQILGQKVEFLVSFYNNEISEKSEIFDDQFSVERPDGSNFTLKIRSTKLEDSAMYFCASNPGTGGNEQFFGPGTRLTVL.

The chain employs TRBV28 and TRBJ2-3; D unresolved. The CDR3 loop spans 14 amino acids. Germline V gene sequence: CDR1 MDHEN, CDR2 SYDVKM. Trimming cost V 2 bases and J 2 bases, with 8 bases left between them. CDR3 bases: TGTGCCAGCAGTTTAGACACCTCCACAGATACGCAGTATTTT. Translated: CASSLDTSTDTQYF.

This clone is a singleton in its sample. V is TRBV30 and J is TRBJ2-6; the D is unclear. V lost 0 bases, J lost 0 bases, and 18 bases lay in between. The CDR3 length is 19 residues. Germline lookup yields CDR1 GTSNPN and CDR2 SVGIG (reference sequence). The CDR3 loop reads CAWSVPRPGRSSGANVLTF. DNA of the CDR3: TGTGCCTGGAGTGTACCTCGACCCGGGCGGTCCTCTGGGGCCAACGTCCTGACTTTC.

This sequence joins TRBV6-1 and TRBJ2-1; 7 positions match TRBD2. J gave up 9 bases and V 5 bases, and 7 bases lay outside the gene matches. Germline loops: CDR1 MNHNS, CDR2 SASEGT. CDR3 length equals 13 residues. CDR3 in amino acids: CASSRSLATEQFF. The CDR3 nucleotides read TGTGCCAGCAGTCGATCACTAGCGACTGAGCAGTTCTTC.

V and J are TRBV14 and TRBJ2-7; no firm D call. The CDR3 consists of 15 residues. Trimming stripped 0 bases from V and 2 bases from J, with 11 bases between. Germline CDR1 is SGHDN and CDR2 is FVKESK. This CDR3 reads CASSQDLGSTYEQYF. The DNA of the CDR3 is TGTGCCAGCAGCCAAGATTTGGGGTCCACCTACGAGCAGTACTTC.

V and J are TRBV11-2 and TRBJ2-1, with D unclear. CDR1 SGHAT and CDR2 FQNNGV come from the germline V gene. The CDR3 spans 16 residues. With 1 base removed from V and 0 bases from J, the gap between germline ends came to 10 bases. Here the CDR3 DNA reads TGTGCCAGCAGCTTAGGGGAACGTCGCTCCTACAATGAGCAGTTCTTC. Its protein product is CASSLGERRSYNEQFF.

V gene TRBV7-2 combines with J gene TRBJ2-1; 9 positions match TRBD1. CDR3 size: 14 residues. V was clipped by 5 bases and J by 12 bases; unmatched bases: 11. Germline CDR1 and CDR2: SGHTA and FQGNSA. The CDR3 spells CASSLEGQGGGQFF. The CDR3 DNA is TGTGCCAGCAGCCTGGAGGGACAGGGTGGGGGGCAGTTCTTC.

This rearrangement joins TRBV4-2 to TRBJ2-5, with 15 nucleotides matching TRBD2. The CDR3 covers 21 residues. The germline V gene has CDR1 LGHNA and CDR2 YNFKEQ. Trimming cost V 3 bases and J 7 bases; bases outside gene matches: 21. CDR3 in DNA: TGTGCCAGCAGCCATTTTAACGGACTAGCGGGGGGGCTGCCAGGCAGGGGGACCCAGTACTTC. Translation: CASSHFNGLAGGLPGRGTQYF.

The V call is TRBV5-8, the J call TRBJ2-7, with D possibly matching TRBD1 (6 bases). CDR1 and CDR2 from the germline V gene are SGHTS and YDEGEE. The CDR3 has 14 residues. Trimming took off 2 bases at V and 1 base at J, with 10 bases between the two ends. The CDR3 DNA reads TGTGCCAGCAGCTTACCGGGACATTCCTACGAGCAGTACTTC. The encoded protein is CASSLPGHSYEQYF.

This clone was recorded only once. The chain is built from TRBV7-9 and TRBJ2-3; D unclear. Per the germline V gene, CDR1 is SEHNR and CDR2 is FQNEAQ (reference sequence). V shed 1 base and J shed 6 bases, with 5 bases lying between them. The CDR3 has 12 residues. DNA for the CDR3: TGTGCCAGCAGCTTAGGCTACGATACGCAGTATTTT. Translation: CASSLGYDTQYF.

The chain recombines TRBV7-9 with TRBJ2-3; no firm D call. Deletions cut 1 base from V and 1 base from J, with 9 bases between. The CDR3 spans 15 residues. Per the germline V gene, CDR1 is SEHNR and CDR2 is FQNEAQ (reference sequence). CDR3 amino acids: CASSLVGLRTDTQYF. CDR3 bases: TGTGCCAGCAGCTTAGTGGGCCTCCGCACAGATACGCAGTATTTT.